A single sample gave rise to the 9 T cell receptor beta chains below, sequenced in a study of identical twins. Using its own MiXCR run on the 5' RACE reads, TCRdb lists one record per CDR3 protein. This table holds more than 1.5 million distinct CDR3 sequences, 32% found once. The sequenced sample was cord blood. These receptor sequences come from a newborn girl in good health.

There are a few counts of this clonotype. CDR3: CSARDVAGGLYNEQFF. The CDR3, as DNA: TGCAGTGCTAGAGATGTAGCGGGGGGGCTTTACAATGAGCAGTTCTTC. V usage is TRBV20-1 and J usage is TRBJ2-1; 11 bases map to TRBD2. The V gene's germline CDR1 is DFQATT and CDR2 SNEGSKA (reference sequence). V lost 0 bases to trimming and J lost 4 bases; unmatched junction nucleotides: 5. This CDR3 region has 16 residues.

The V and J genes are TRBV4-1 and TRBJ2-3, with TRBD2 identical over 9 bases. The CDR3 loop spans 18 amino acids. Per the germline V gene, CDR1 is MGHRA and CDR2 is YSYEKL. The V segment lost 1 base and the J segment 0 bases; nucleotides outside the gene matches: 8. CDR3 sequence (DNA): TGCGCCAGCAGCCAAGCCGGGACTAGCCTTCCTAGCACAGATACGCAGTATTTT. As protein: CASSQAGTSLPSTDTQYF.

V gene TRBV5-4 combines with J gene TRBJ2-4; D not certain. The CDR3 consists of 17 residues. Germline V CDR1 and CDR2: SGHNT, YYREEE (reference sequence). V lost 0 bases to trimming and J lost 0 bases, with 13 bases between them. Here the CDR3 reads CASSLASTVLAKNIQYF. CDR3 bases: TGTGCCAGCAGCTTGGCCTCGACTGTGCTAGCCAAAAACATTCAGTACTTC.

V gene TRBV6-1 combines with J gene TRBJ2-5, with a tentative D call TRBD1 (5 bases). The J call may be faulty, since TRBJ2-1 better matches the DNA end. The V gene's germline CDR1 is MNHNS and CDR2 SASEGT. The CDR3 totals 16 residues. CDR3 bases: TGTGCCAGCAGTGACCCCATGACAGAGGAGACAGAGACCCAGTTCTTC. It translates to CASSDPMTEETETQFF.

This clonotype turned up a few times. The chain joins TRBV5-1 to TRBJ2-5; a possible D gene is TRBD2 (6 bases). The germline V gene encodes CDR1 SGHRS and CDR2 YFSETQ. V was shortened by 1 base and J by 11 bases, with 24 bases between the two germline ends. The CDR3 length is 16 residues. CDR3 region: CASSLIGLGSADEQYF. CDR3 bases: TGCGCCAGCAGCTTGATAGGGCTCGGGAGTGCGGATGAGCAGTACTTC.

In this sample, this clonotype turned up a few times. The genes are TRBV4-2 and TRBJ2-7, with 8 bases fitting TRBD2. V shed 0 bases and J 4 bases; nucleotides not matched to a gene: 8. Per the germline V gene, CDR1 is LGHNA and CDR2 is YNFKEQ. The CDR3 spans 16 residues. CDR3 protein: CASSQDPGRVRYEQYF. As DNA, the CDR3 is TGTGCCAGCAGCCAAGACCCCGGGAGGGTAAGGTACGAGCAGTACTTC.

The sample holds a few counts of this clonotype. The chain uses TRBV9 and TRBJ2-3; D gene ambiguous. The CDR3 spans 17 residues. The V end was cut by 0 bases, the J end by 0 bases, with 14 bases between. Germline-derived CDR1 and CDR2 are SGDLS and YYNGEE. CDR3 nucleotides: TGTGCCAGCAGCGTAGGTATCGGACGTGCTAGCACAGATACGCAGTATTTT. Residues: CASSVGIGRASTDTQYF.

The chain links TRBV6-2 or TRBV6-3 to TRBJ2-3; 8 bases fit TRBD2. After removal of 8 bases from V and 0 bases from J, the junction contained 10 bases not matched to a gene. The CDR3 totals 16 residues. Germline V gives CDR1 MNHEY, CDR2 SVGEGT. CDR3 residues: CASGPTGTRSTDTQYF. DNA of the CDR3: TGTGCCAGCGGACCCACTGGGACTAGGAGCACAGATACGCAGTATTTT.

This chain connects TRBV5-1 to TRBJ2-1, with 8 positions matching TRBD2. The V segment lost 7 bases and the J segment 7 bases; nucleotides outside the gene matches: 13. CDR1 and CDR2 (germline): SGHRS, YFSETQ. The CDR3 consists of 15 residues. The CDR3 nucleotides read TGCGCCAGCCAGGCGCTCGGTAGCGGGGCAAATGAGCAGTTCTTC. It encodes CASQALGSGANEQFF.